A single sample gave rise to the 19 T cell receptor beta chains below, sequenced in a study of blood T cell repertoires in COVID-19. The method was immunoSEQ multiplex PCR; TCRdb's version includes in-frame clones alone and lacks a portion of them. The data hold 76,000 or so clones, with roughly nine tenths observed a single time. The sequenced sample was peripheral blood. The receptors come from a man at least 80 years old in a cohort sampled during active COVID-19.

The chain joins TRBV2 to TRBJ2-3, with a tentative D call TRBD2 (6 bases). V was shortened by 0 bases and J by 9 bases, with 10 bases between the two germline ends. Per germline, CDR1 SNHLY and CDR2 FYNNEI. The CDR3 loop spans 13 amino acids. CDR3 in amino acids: CASSEAGGGTQYF. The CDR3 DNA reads TGTGCCAGCAGTGAAGCCGGGGGAGGAACGCAGTATTTT.

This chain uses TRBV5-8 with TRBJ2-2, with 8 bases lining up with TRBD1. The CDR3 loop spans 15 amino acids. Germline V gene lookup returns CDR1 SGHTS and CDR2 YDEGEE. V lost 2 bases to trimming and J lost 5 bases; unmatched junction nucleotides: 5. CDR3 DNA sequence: TGTGCCAGCAGCTTAAGAGGACAGGGAACCGGGGAGCTGTTTTTT. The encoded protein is CASSLRGQGTGELFF.

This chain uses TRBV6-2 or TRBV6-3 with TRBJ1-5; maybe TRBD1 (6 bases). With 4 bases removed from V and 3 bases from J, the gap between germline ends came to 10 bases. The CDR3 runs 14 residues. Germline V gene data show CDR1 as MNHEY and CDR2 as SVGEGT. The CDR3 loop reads CASSFSGDNQPQHF. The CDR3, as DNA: TGTGCCAGCAGTTTCTCAGGGGACAATCAGCCCCAGCATTTT.

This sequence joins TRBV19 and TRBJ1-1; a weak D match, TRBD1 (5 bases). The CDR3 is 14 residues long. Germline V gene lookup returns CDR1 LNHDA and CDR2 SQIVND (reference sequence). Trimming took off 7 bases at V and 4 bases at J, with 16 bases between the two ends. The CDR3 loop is CASTLGGDGTEAFF. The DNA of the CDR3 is TGTGCCAGTACCCTGGGGGGTGACGGCACTGAAGCTTTCTTT.

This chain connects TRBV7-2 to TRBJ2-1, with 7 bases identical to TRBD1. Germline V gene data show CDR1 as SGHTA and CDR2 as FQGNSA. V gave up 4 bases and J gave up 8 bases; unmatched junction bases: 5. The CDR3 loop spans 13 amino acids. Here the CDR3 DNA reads TGTGCCAGCAGCTCCAGGGGGATCGATGAGCAGTTCTTC. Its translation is CASSSRGIDEQFF.

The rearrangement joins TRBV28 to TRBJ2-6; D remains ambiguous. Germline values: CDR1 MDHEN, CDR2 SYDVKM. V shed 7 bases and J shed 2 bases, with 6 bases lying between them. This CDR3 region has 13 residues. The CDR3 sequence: CASMRPGANVLTF. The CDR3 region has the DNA TGTGCCAGCATGAGGCCTGGGGCCAACGTCCTGACTTTC.

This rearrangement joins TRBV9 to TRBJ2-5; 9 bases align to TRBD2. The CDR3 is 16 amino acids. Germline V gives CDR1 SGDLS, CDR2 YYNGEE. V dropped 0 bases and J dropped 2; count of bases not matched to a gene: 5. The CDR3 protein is CASSVGLRGGQETQYF. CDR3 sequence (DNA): TGTGCCAGCAGCGTAGGTCTGCGGGGGGGTCAAGAGACCCAGTACTTC.

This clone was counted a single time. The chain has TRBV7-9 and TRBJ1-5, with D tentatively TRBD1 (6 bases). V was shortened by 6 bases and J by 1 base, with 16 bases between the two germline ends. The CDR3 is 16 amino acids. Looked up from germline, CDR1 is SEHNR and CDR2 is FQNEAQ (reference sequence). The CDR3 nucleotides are TGTGCCAGCAGGAAAAGAGGGGGTGGCAGCAATCAGCCCCAGCATTTT. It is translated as CASRKRGGGSNQPQHF. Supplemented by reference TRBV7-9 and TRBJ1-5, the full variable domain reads DTGVSQNPRHKITKRGQNVTFRCDPISEHNRLYWYRQTLGQGPEFLTYFQNEAQLEKSRLLSDRFSAERPKGSFSTLEIQRTEQGDSAMYLCASRKRGGGSNQPQHFGDGTRLSIL.

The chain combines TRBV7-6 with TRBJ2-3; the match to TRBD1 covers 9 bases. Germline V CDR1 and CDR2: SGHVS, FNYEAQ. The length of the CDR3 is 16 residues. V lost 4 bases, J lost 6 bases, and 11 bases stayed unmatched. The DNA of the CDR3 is TGTGCCAGCAGCTCCCGGGACAGGGATATGATCGATACGCAGTATTTT. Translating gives CASSSRDRDMIDTQYF.

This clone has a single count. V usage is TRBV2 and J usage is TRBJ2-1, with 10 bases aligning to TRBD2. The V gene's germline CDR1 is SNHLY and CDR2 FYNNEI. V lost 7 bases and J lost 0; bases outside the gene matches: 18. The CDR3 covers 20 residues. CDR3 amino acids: CASTPKPGLATNRSYNEQFF. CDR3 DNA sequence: TGTGCCAGCACCCCAAAACCGGGACTAGCGACGAACCGCTCCTACAATGAGCAGTTCTTC.

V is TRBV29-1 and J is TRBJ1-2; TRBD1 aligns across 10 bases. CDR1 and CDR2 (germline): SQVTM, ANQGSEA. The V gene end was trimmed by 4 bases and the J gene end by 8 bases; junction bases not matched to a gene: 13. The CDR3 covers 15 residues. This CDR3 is CSVGDRGLLTPGYTF. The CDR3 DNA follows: TGCAGCGTTGGGGACAGGGGTCTATTGACACCCGGCTACACCTTC.

The CDR3 is CASPTPRGTSGGLGRQYV. The CDR3 DNA follows: TGTGCCAGCCCCACACCACGCGGGACTAGCGGGGGCCTCGGGAGACAGTACGTC. The chain uses TRBV7-2 and TRBJ2-7; 14 bases match TRBD2. Germline V gene data show CDR1 as SGHTA and CDR2 as FQGNSA. V was clipped by 8 bases and J by 10 bases; unmatched bases: 22. The CDR3 covers 18 residues.

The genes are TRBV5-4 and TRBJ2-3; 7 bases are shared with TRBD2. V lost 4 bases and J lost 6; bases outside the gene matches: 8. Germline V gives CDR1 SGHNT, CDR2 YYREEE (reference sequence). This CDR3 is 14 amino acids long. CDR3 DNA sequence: TGTGCCAGCAGCCCTGGACTAGGCGTGGATACGCAGTATTTT. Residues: CASSPGLGVDTQYF.

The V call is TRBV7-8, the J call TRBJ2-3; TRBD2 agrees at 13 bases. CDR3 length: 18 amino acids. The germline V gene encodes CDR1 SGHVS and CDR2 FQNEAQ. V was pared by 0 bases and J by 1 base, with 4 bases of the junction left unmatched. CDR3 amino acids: CASSLALAGGPGTDTQYF. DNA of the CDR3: TGTGCCAGCAGCTTAGCACTAGCGGGGGGGCCCGGCACAGATACGCAGTATTTT.

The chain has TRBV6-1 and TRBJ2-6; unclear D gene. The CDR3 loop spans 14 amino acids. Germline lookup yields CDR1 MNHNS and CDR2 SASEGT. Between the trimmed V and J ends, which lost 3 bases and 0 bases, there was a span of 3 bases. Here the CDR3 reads CASSDRSGANVLTF. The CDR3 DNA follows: TGTGCCAGCAGTGACCGCTCTGGGGCCAACGTCCTGACTTTC.

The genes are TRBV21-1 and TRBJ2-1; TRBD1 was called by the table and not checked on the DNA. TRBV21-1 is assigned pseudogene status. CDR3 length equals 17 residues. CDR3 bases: TGTGCCAGCAGCGAAGATCGACAGGGGGAAGAGAGCAATGAGCAGTTCTTC. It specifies CASSEDRQGEESNEQFF.

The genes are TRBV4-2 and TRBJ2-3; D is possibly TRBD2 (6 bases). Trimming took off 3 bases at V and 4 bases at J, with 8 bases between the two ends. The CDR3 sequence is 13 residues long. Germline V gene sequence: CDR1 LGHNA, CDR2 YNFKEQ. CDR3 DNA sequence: TGTGCCAGCAGCCATGTAGCGGCAGATACGCAGTATTTT. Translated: CASSHVAADTQYF.

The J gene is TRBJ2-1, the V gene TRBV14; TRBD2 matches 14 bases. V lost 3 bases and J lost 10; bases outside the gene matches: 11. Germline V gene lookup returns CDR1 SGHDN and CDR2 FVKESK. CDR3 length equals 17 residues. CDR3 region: CASSHLPGLAGAGEQFF. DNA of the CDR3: TGTGCCAGCAGCCACCTGCCGGGACTAGCGGGGGCTGGGGAGCAGTTCTTC.

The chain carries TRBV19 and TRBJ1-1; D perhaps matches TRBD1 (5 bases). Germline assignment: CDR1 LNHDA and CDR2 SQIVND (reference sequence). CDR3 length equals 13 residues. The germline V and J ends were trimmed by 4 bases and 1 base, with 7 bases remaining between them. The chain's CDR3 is CASSTRENTEAFF. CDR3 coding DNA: TGTGCCAGTAGTACCAGGGAGAACACTGAAGCTTTCTTT.